Following are 8 T cell receptor beta chains from one sample sequenced in a study of cytotoxic CD8 clonotypes in ibrutinib-treated CLL (dated by TCRdb to the early 2020s). Receptor amplification or capture employed the immunoSEQ multiplex PCR assay. Here the immuneACCESS table is served through TCRdb, limited to in-frame sequences with V and J called. Missing clones are a known gap in these copies; in checked studies unresolved V genes cover under half, and the rest lacks a known reason. This sample gives around 310,000 clones in total; almost 80% of them show up just once. Clones ranked in the top ten supply over 5.5% of the sample. Sequencing used PBMCs, obtained before ibrutinib treatment. These receptors were collected from a human donor with chronic lymphocytic leukemia.

The chain couples TRBV7-9 to TRBJ1-2, with 8 bases identical to TRBD1. There are 16 residues in the CDR3. Trimming at V came to 2 bases and at J to 7 bases, leaving 12 bases not matched to a gene. Per germline, CDR1 SEHNR and CDR2 FQNEAQ (reference sequence). The CDR3 spells CASSLSTGRGQGGYTF. The CDR3 nucleotides read TGTGCCAGCAGCTTATCGACAGGCAGGGGGCAGGGTGGCTACACCTTC.

The V gene is TRBV5-1, the J gene TRBJ2-1; D not certain. Trimming removed 1 base at V and 0 bases at J, with 8 bases between. Germline CDR1 reads SGHRS; CDR2 reads YFSETQ. The CDR3 runs to 15 residues. The CDR3 DNA follows: TGCGCCAGCAGCTTGAATTTGGGCTCCTACAATGAGCAGTTCTTC. Translating it yields CASSLNLGSYNEQFF.

V is TRBV29-1 and J is TRBJ2-2; 11 bases are a match to TRBD1. Trimming at V came to 7 bases and at J to 3 bases, leaving 7 bases not matched to a gene. The CDR3 sequence is 15 residues long. Per germline, CDR1 SQVTM and CDR2 ANQGSEA. CDR3 in amino acids: CSATSGQGDTGELFF. CDR3 DNA: TGCAGCGCAACTTCGGGACAGGGGGACACCGGGGAGCTGTTTTTT.

The chain carries TRBV4-2 and TRBJ1-3; TRBD1 matches at 7 bases. CDR1 and CDR2 from the germline V gene are LGHNA and YNFKEQ. The J segment lost 2 bases and the V segment lost 4 bases, leaving 2 bases of the junction unmatched. This CDR3 has 14 residues. The CDR3 DNA reads TGTGCCAGCAGCCGCCAGGGGGCTGGAAACACCATATATTTT. This sequence encodes CASSRQGAGNTIYF.

The chain joins TRBV7-2 to TRBJ2-5; D is ambiguous. Germline values: CDR1 SGHTA, CDR2 FQGNSA. V lost 2 bases to trimming and J lost 2 bases, with 9 bases between them. The CDR3 is made up of 14 amino acids. CDR3 sequence: CASSLYPSQETQYF. The CDR3 nucleotides are TGTGCCAGCAGCTTATATCCCTCTCAAGAGACCCAGTACTTC. Variable domain in full (rest from reference TRBV7-2 and TRBJ2-5): GAGVSQSPSNKVTEKGKDVELRCDPISGHTALYWYRQSLGQGLEFLIYFQGNSAPDKSGLPSDRFSAERTGGSVSTLTIQRTQQEDSAVYLCASSLYPSQETQYFGPGTRLLVL.

This chain joins TRBV7-3 and TRBJ2-3; 8 positions match TRBD2. Germline-derived CDR1 and CDR2 are SGHTA and FQGTGA. This CDR3 spans 15 amino acids. The V and J ends lost 4 bases and 0 bases, in that order; junction bases with no gene match: 3. The DNA for the CDR3 is TGTGCCAGCAGCTATAGCGGGATAAGCACAGATACGCAGTATTTT. The encoded protein is CASSYSGISTDTQYF.

The V call is TRBV10-3, the J call TRBJ2-7; 8 positions match TRBD1. Germline lookup yields CDR1 ENHRY and CDR2 SYGVKD. The CDR3 covers 13 residues. Trimming removed 10 bases from V and 5 bases from J; junction bases left unmatched: 10. CDR3 bases: TGTGCCACCGGACAGGGCTATATTGACGAGCAGTACTTC. This sequence encodes CATGQGYIDEQYF.

The CDR3 protein is CASSFLREIYQETQYF. Here the CDR3 DNA reads TGTGCCAGCAGTTTTCTGAGGGAAATTTACCAAGAGACCCAGTACTTC. The J gene is TRBJ2-5, the V gene TRBV28, with a tentative D call TRBD2 (5 bases). The ends were cut back, 3 bases at V and 0 bases at J, with 14 bases in the middle. CDR1 MDHEN and CDR2 SYDVKM come from the germline V gene. The CDR3 length is 16 residues.